This entry lists 12 T cell receptor beta chains sequenced from one sample in a study of T cell responses to AZD1222 COVID-19 vaccine. Using immunoSEQ multiplex PCR, the repertoire was profiled, and TCRdb retains in-frame clones only, with some absent. The sample consists of over 85,000 clones, approximately 94% of them appearing once. The sequencing used peripheral blood, collected 28 days after the second AZD1222 dose. These receptors all stem from an adult who received the AZD1222 COVID-19 vaccine.

CDR3: CAWRGRGRAFF. CDR3 nucleotide sequence: TGTGCCTGGAGAGGCAGGGGGCGAGCTTTCTTT. The genes are TRBV30 and TRBJ1-1; TRBD1 aligns across 8 bases. The length of the CDR3 is 11 residues. Trimming at V came to 3 bases and at J to 10 bases, leaving 4 bases not matched to a gene. The germline V gene has CDR1 GTSNPN and CDR2 SVGIG (reference sequence).

This chain links TRBV5-1 with TRBJ1-2, with 8 bases that match TRBD1. This CDR3 is built from 17 residues. Germline CDR1 reads SGHRS; CDR2 reads YFSETQ. With 4 bases clipped from V and 0 bases from J, the junction kept 11 bases outside the gene matches. CDR3 in DNA: TGCGCCAGCAGCAGATTGACAGGGGAGCGGGCTAACTATGGCTACACCTTC. Its translation is CASSRLTGERANYGYTF.

The CDR3 coding sequence is TGTGCCAGCAGCCAAGATTTTAGCGGGACTGTCTCGTACGAGCAGTACTTC. It codes for CASSQDFSGTVSYEQYF. The J gene is TRBJ2-7, the V gene TRBV3-1 (or the pseudogene TRBV3-2), with TRBD2 matching over 8 bases. With V trimmed by 0 bases and J by 4 bases, 11 bases remained unmatched. Germline lookup yields CDR1 LGHDT and CDR2 YNNKEL (reference sequence). CDR3 length equals 17 residues.

The chain has TRBV19 and TRBJ2-3, with 11 bases identical to TRBD2. The trim removed 5 bases at V and 2 bases at J, leaving 6 bases unmatched. CDR1 is LNHDA, CDR2 SQIVND, per germline (reference sequence). The CDR3 has 16 residues. CDR3 nucleotide sequence: TGTGCCAGTAGTTCTCGACTAGCGGGAAACACAGATACGCAGTATTTT. This gives the protein CASSSRLAGNTDTQYF.

There are a few counts of this clone. The gene calls are TRBV7-9 and TRBJ2-2; no firm D call. Germline values: CDR1 SEHNR, CDR2 FQNEAQ (reference sequence). The length of the CDR3 is 14 residues. Trimming removed 6 bases from V and 1 base from J, with 9 bases in between. Here the CDR3 reads CASRLTENTGELFF. The CDR3 DNA sequence: TGTGCCAGCAGGCTGACTGAGAACACCGGGGAGCTGTTTTTT.

The chain is built from TRBV19 and TRBJ1-5, with a possible D match to TRBD1 (6 bases). This CDR3 contains 16 residues. Germline V gene lookup returns CDR1 LNHDA and CDR2 SQIVND (reference sequence). The germline V and J ends were trimmed by 9 bases and 4 bases, with 22 bases remaining between them. The CDR3 DNA sequence: TGTGCCAGCAAACAAGCGGGTGGGCAGGGGAATCAGCCCCAGCATTTT. Its translation: CASKQAGGQGNQPQHF.

The rearrangement joins TRBV13 to TRBJ2-7; 8 nucleotides line up with TRBD1. Per the germline V gene, CDR1 is PRHDT and CDR2 is FYEKMQ (reference sequence). The ends lost 4 bases at V and 4 bases at J; junction bases unmatched: 6. This CDR3 contains 14 residues. CDR3 sequence (DNA): TGTGCCAGCAGCTCGGACAGGGAATTGTACGAGCAGTACTTC. Protein sequence: CASSSDRELYEQYF.

V usage is TRBV3-1 (or the pseudogene TRBV3-2) and J usage is TRBJ1-1; TRBD1 agrees at 8 bases. V shed 4 bases and J 4 bases; nucleotides not matched to a gene: 8. The germline V gene has CDR1 LGHDT and CDR2 YNNKEL (reference sequence). The CDR3 is 15 residues long. The CDR3, as DNA: TGTGCCAGCAGCCGGTTATGGACAGGGAGCACTGAAGCTTTCTTT. It is translated as CASSRLWTGSTEAFF.

This chain links TRBV5-1 with TRBJ2-2; 9 bases line up with TRBD1. The CDR3 is 16 residues long. In germline, CDR1 is SGHRS, CDR2 YFSETQ. The V segment lost 4 bases and the J segment 1 base; nucleotides outside the gene matches: 5. In DNA, the CDR3 is TGCGCCAGCAGCCCCCCGGGACAGGGGAACACCGGGGAGCTGTTTTTT. Residues: CASSPPGQGNTGELFF.

The genes are TRBV6-1 and TRBJ1-2, with a possible D match to TRBD1 (5 bases). Germline V gene data show CDR1 as MNHNS and CDR2 as SASEGT. Trimming cost V 3 bases and J 3 bases, with 11 bases left between them. This CDR3 has 14 residues. The CDR3 spells CASSDQLGDYGYTF. CDR3 sequence (DNA): TGTGCCAGCAGTGACCAATTAGGGGACTATGGCTACACCTTC.

The chain employs TRBV27 and TRBJ1-2; 9 positions match TRBD1. The CDR3 is 15 residues long. The V segment lost 5 bases and the J segment 4 bases; nucleotides outside the gene matches: 8. Germline V gives CDR1 MNHEY, CDR2 SMNVEV (reference sequence). CDR3 region: CASSLMGQGSYGYTF. CDR3 nucleotides: TGTGCCAGCAGTCTAATGGGACAGGGAAGCTATGGCTACACCTTC.

The chain links TRBV24-1 to TRBJ2-2; D ambiguous. V was pared by 4 bases and J by 6 bases, with 5 bases between. CDR1 is KGHDR and CDR2 is SFDVKD in the germline V gene. The CDR3 sequence is 12 residues long. Here the CDR3 DNA reads TGTGCCACCAGTGAGGCACCCGGGGAGCTGTTTTTT. Protein sequence: CATSEAPGELFF.